The present T cell receptor beta chain was sequenced within a study of T cell changes during pregnancy in multiple sclerosis. Libraries were prepared by immunoSEQ multiplex PCR; TCRdb keeps only in-frame clonotypes and omits some of them. Of about 97,000 clones listed, about nine tenths were seen once; the top ten hold under 0.8%. Germline CDR1 and CDR2: SGHRS and YFSETQ. This CDR3 is built from 19 residues. The V segment lost 4 bases and the J segment 4 bases; nucleotides outside the gene matches: 14. The V and J genes are TRBV5-1 and TRBJ2-1, with 13 bases fitting TRBD2. Sequences were derived from peripheral blood, sampled in the second trimester of pregnancy. This TCR derives from a female donor in good health, enrolled as a control in a pregnancy study. The CDR3 here is CASSQGLAGPGAQYNEQFF. The CDR3 DNA reads as TGCGCCAGCAGCCAGGGACTAGCGGGGCCAGGGGCTCAATACAATGAGCAGTTCTTC.